A single T cell receptor (beta chain) is shown here with its context. Its cognate antigen has yet to be identified. No clone much larger than this one lies a single base away; base qualities are absent. The sample comes from a study of CD8+CD57+ T cells in acquired aplastic anemia (dated by TCRdb to 2017 to 2018). With respect to the entire study: DNA extracted from sorted CD4+ and CD8+ cells had a mean of about 3.2 ug, with a range of about 0.18 to 27.4 ug. CD8+CD57+ expansion was defined as a frequency above the mean frequency observed in healthy subjects. Broad study findings and their caveats: Although 25 to 30 CD8+ CDR3 sequences were shared by patients and controls, these sequences appeared highly expressed in patients and within the immunodominant clones of patients. Patients and healthy controls showed no significant difference in CD8+ Simpson's diversity (P=0.060).

Profiling of TCR beta VDJ combinations and CDR3 sequences used genomic DNA as the template. An Illumina HiSeq 2000 was the platform used for TCR repertoire sequencing. Regarding the original processing steps: Repertoire assessment relied on Simpson's diversity index, CDR3 size and DJ length profiles, and TRBV/TRBJ rearrangement plots. The immunodominant clone was defined as the most abundant DNA sequence in deep sequencing data. CDR3 amino acid sequences were screened for sharing across subjects and were compared with published repertoires and the VDJdb database. TCRdb handled the public reads itself, with Q25 trimming in fastp and clone calling in MiXCR, and kept productive beta chains. Every entry covers one CDR3 protein and lists the most common genes and DNA from its rows. TCRdb, not the original authors, processed these V and J calls. The sample profile shows approximately 250,000 distinct CDR3 sequences; approximately 86% of them were found once. The ten largest clones add up to 35% to 50% of the sample.

Flow cytometry had shown CD8+CD57+ cell expansion in the patients selected for sequencing. Every patient had severe acquired aplastic anemia, diagnosed using the International Study of Aplastic Anemia and Agranulocytosis and Camitta criteria. At the time blood was sampled, none of the patients had received any therapy. In the study, sorted CD4+ and CD8+ blood T cells from patients with severe aplastic anemia and from healthy subjects underwent deep sequencing of TCR repertoires. In the USA, patient enrollment took place under clinicaltrials.gov protocols 00001620, 01623167, 00001397, 00071045, 00081523 and 00961064. Ficoll-Paque density gradient centrifugation was used to isolate peripheral blood mononuclear cells. Before DNA was extracted, CD4+ and CD8+ T cells were sorted using either FACS or magnetic beads. The sequence was obtained from a human donor with aplastic anemia. Sequenced input: sorted CD4+, CD8+, or CD8+CD57+ T cells (not recorded which) from PBMCs.

The CDR3 loop reads CASSVTGPWDEQYF. The nucleotide sequence reads TGTGCCAGCAGCGTGACAGGCCCTTGGGATGAGCAGTATTTT. The V and J genes are TRBV9 and TRBJ2-3; a tentative D call is TRBD1 (6 bases match). V is reduced by 2 bases and J by 11 bases, leaving a spacing of 18 bases between them. CDR1 and CDR2 were assigned from the germline V gene as SGDLS and YYNGEE. The CDR3, from cysteine to phenylalanine, totals 14 residues. CDR3 DNA is the only sequence kept; it has 42 bases, read in frame from the first base.